The present T cell receptor (beta chain) was sequenced within a study of vaccination and CD4 T cells after COVID-19 (dated by TCRdb to the early 2020s). Describing the broader study: Every convalescent patient had a positive nasal swab PCR test for SARS-CoV-2, with mild disease in nine patients and severe disease in one. Post-vaccine blood samples were collected a median of around 2.5 months after the second vaccine dose, ranging from about 13 to 250 days. Control cultures used a CEFX viral epitope pool as positive control, an HIV-1 Nef peptide pool as negative control, or no peptide. In 10 COVID-19 convalescent patients and a few infection-naive healthy vaccine recipients, the spike-specific CD4+ TCR repertoire before mRNA vaccination was compared with the repertoire after mRNA vaccination. Each participant got two doses of either the Pfizer-BioNTech BNT162b2 vaccine (n=8) or the Moderna mRNA-1273 vaccine (n=2). Post-COVID blood samples were collected from convalescent patients a median of approximately 100 days after diagnosis, with a range of about 35 to 180 days. The convalescent cohort comprised six males and four females, including two Hispanic individuals, seven Caucasians, two Asians and one multiracial person. The cultures were stimulated with overlapping spike peptide pools from SARS-CoV-2 and from the common cold coronaviruses HCoV-NL63, HCoV-OC43 and HCoV-229E.

In the paper's terms, the treatment or condition label means: roughly 10-day PBMC culture with coronavirus spike peptide pools or control peptides (ViraFEST assay). The ViraFEST assay was used in the study, in which antigen-specific T cells were expanded with peptide pools and expanded clonotypes were subsequently identified by TCR sequencing. The convalescent patients' positive SARS-CoV-2 PCR tests were from March to December 2020, which was before the Alpha, Beta and Delta variants emerged in the United States. Each well held about 2.2 million PBMCs cultured in IMDM containing around 5% human AB serum and around 10 IU/ml IL-2, with roughly 9.2 ug/ml peptide pools added. Half of the culture medium was replaced with fresh IL-2-containing medium on days 3 and 7. CD4+ T cells were isolated after roughly 10 days of culture through negative selection using the EasySep CD4+ T cell isolation kit. Ficoll-Paque Plus gradient centrifugation was used to isolate PBMCs from whole blood, and the isolated PBMCs were then either used fresh or cryopreserved at -140C. Culture conditions were generally each tested in triplicate wells.

Results and caveats for the whole study, not just this receptor: Nearly all vaccine-specific clones in convalescent patients (304 of 307) were mono-reactive for SARS-CoV-2 spike rather than cross-reactive with common cold coronaviruses. Relatively few convalescent patients were included in the study, and early timepoints after natural infection were not analyzed. Among the post-vaccine SARS-CoV-2-reactive clones in convalescent patients, a median about 86% showed up only after vaccination, which suggests vaccine-specific priming. The median count of SARS-CoV-2-reactive clonotypes went up from 20 to 25 after infection to more than 30 after vaccination, although the change was not significant.

Libraries were prepared through PCR. At the Johns Hopkins FTIC core, DNA from the cultured CD4+ T cells underwent TCR sequencing with the Oncomine TCR Beta short-read assay. Genomic DNA was extracted from the cultured CD4+ T cells with the QIAamp micro DNA kit. Oncomine TCR Beta libraries from cultured CD4+ T cells were pooled using unique dual indexes and sequenced on an Illumina iSeq 100. From the authors' description of their analysis: Non-productive sequences were removed, and CDR3s not starting with C, not ending with F or W, or shorter than 7 amino acids were discarded. The MANAFEST web application identified antigen-specific clonotypes by comparing peptide-stimulated wells against reference wells and other culture wells. An FDR below 0.05, an odds ratio above 5, and a productive frequency above 0.1% in at least two of three replicate wells were required for clones to be considered positive. Cross-reactive clonotypes were defined as significantly expanded in both SARS-CoV-2 spike wells and at least one common cold coronavirus spike condition. CDR3 homology was assessed with Levenshtein distances (stringdist) and unrooted phylogenetic trees (ape) in R version 3.6.1. TCRdb trimmed public reads at Q25 via fastp, called clones via MiXCR and kept in-frame beta chains. Every entry covers one CDR3 protein and lists the most common genes and DNA from its rows. V and J calls and clone size were set by TCRdb, not the authors. The table for this sample lists nearly 15,000 distinct CDR3 sequences; about 28% of them were counted only once. The ten biggest clones cover roughly 21% of the sample.

A remark on this clonotype: No antigen is known for it. Per-base quality was not reported, and no clone a single base away is much larger than it.

What was sequenced was cultured CD4+ T cells from blood. The TCR sequence derives from a human donor with COVID-19.

The bases read TGTGCCAGCAGCTTAGACGGGGATCACGAGTTCGGGGAGCTGTTTTTT. The encoded protein is CASSLDGDHEFGELFF. This chain joins TRBV11-1 to TRBJ2-2; TRBD2 is perhaps the D gene, given 5 matching bases. The CDR3 spans 16 residues, from the cysteine through the phenylalanine. Of the read, only the CDR3 DNA is kept; its 48 bases are in frame from base 1. The germline V gene (reference sequence) provides CDR1 SGHAT and CDR2 FQDESV. V was cut back by 1 base and J by 7 bases, leaving a gap of 16 bases between them.